This T cell receptor beta chain was sequenced in a study of neoadjuvant anti-PD-1 for oral cavity cancer (dated by TCRdb to the early 2020s). In the study overall: Three to four biweekly doses of nivolumab at 3 mg/kg were mostly administered to patients before curative-intent surgical resection. Patients without progression received a fourth nivolumab dose around day 43 and underwent definitive surgical resection on days 50-56. Responders were defined as patients with complete response, partial response or stable disease by RECIST 1.1; non-responders were defined as patients with progression. The parent correlative cohort had eleven to twelve patients and a response rate of approximately 30%. General findings and caveats noted by the study authors: Higher pretreatment blood TCRbeta clonality and lower post-treatment tumor TCRbeta clonality were correlated with higher pretreatment blood Treg/Th17 ratios. After neoadjuvant nivolumab, non-responders showed significantly higher T cell clonality (Gini index) in PBMCs than responders did. Only a few patients per response group were included in the TCR analyses, and larger cohorts for validation were called for by the authors.

On this clone itself: Its target antigen remains unknown. Within one base of it there is no much larger clone, and no base qualities were kept.

From its cysteine to its phenylalanine, the CDR3 spans 17 amino acids. Only the CDR3 portion is preserved as DNA: 51 bases, with reading frame beginning at the first base. Clipping removes 4 bases from V and 5 bases from J, with 9 as the unmatched junction base count. Via the germline V gene, CDR1 is SGHRS and CDR2 YFSETQ. The sample's time point label, in plain terms: after neoadjuvant nivolumab, at surgical resection. Patients were newly diagnosed with stage II-IVA oral cavity squamous cell carcinoma and had received no prior systemic or radiation treatment. Everyone in the cohort had locally advanced, HPV-negative oral cavity squamous cell carcinoma. Peripheral blood mononuclear cells were analyzed directly and were not maintained or expanded in culture. The samples were obtained from a longitudinal correlative study of a single-arm phase II trial testing neoadjuvant nivolumab in oral cavity squamous cell carcinoma. Subject-matched pre- and post-treatment PBMCs and tumors from three responders and three non-responders underwent genomic DNA-based TCRbeta sequencing. Peripheral blood mononuclear cells were drawn once before nivolumab treatment and a second time after treatment, when surgery took place. The Maxwell RSC DNA from Cells kit was used to isolate genomic DNA from PBMCs.

For deep sequencing, PBMC libraries mostly used around 0.45 ug of input genomic DNA, with six replicates for each sample. The immunoSEQ hsTCRbeta kit was used to prepare TCRbeta libraries according to the manufacturer's instructions. The finished libraries were brought together in one pool at 2.5 to 3.5 nM, which was then read using an Illumina NovaSeq 6000 S4 flow cell. As for the original processing: The immunoSEQ Analyzer handled quality control and preprocessing of the raw data. The analysis was restricted to productive rearrangements, with each unique CDR3 amino acid sequence defining a clonotype. Repertoire clonality was estimated as the Gini-Simpson index, which was calculated using the R package tcR. Student's t test was used to compare Gini indices, while Pearson correlation assessed associations with tumor size change. Entries here come from immuneACCESS through TCRdb and include only in-frame sequences with V and J called. Some clones fail to appear in such tables; in the studies checked, an unresolved V gene covers under half of the shortfall, and the cause of the remainder is unknown. V, J and clone size derive from that table, while D and trimming were established from the DNA sequence. Recorded for this sample are tens of thousands of clones; roughly 77% of them occurred a single time. Around 4.9% of the sample is held by the ten biggest clonotypes.

The specimen was PBMCs, collected after nivolumab (anti-PD-1) treatment. The receptor comes from a person aged 35-79 years with oral cavity squamous cell carcinoma. The rearranged segments are TRBV5-1 and TRBJ2-2; TRBD1 lines up with 12 middle nucleotides. CDR3 loop: CASSPGTGGAGTGELFF. The DNA sequence is as follows: TGCGCCAGCAGCCCAGGGACAGGGGGCGCAGGTACCGGGGAGCTGTTTTTT. Joined to the reference TRBV5-1 and TRBJ2-2 proteins, this CDR3 gives the full variable domain: KAGVTQTPRYLIKTRGQQVTLSCSPISGHRSVSWYQQTPGQGLQFLFEYFSETQRNKGNFPGRFSGRQFSNSRSEMNVSTLELGDSALYLCASSPGTGGAGTGELFFGEGSRLTVL.